This T cell receptor (beta chain) was identified during a study of blood T cells in healthy people across ages. Looking at the study overall: For every two T cells, template switching captured about one barcoded beta molecule.

This CDR3 has 17 amino acids. Germline CDR1 is LNHNV and CDR2 is YYDKDF (reference sequence). Next came a second PCR, run for roughly 6 to 11 cycles, which used a sample-barcoded 5' primer along with a J-beta primer mix. A template-switch adaptor containing 12 random nucleotides labeled each cDNA molecule. A single record per CDR3 protein comes from TCRdb applying MiXCR to the 5' RACE reads. Of about 1,600,000 distinct CDR3 sequences in the sample, 40% to 50% were seen once. The sequenced sample consisted of blood. The chain recombines TRBV15 with TRBJ2-7, with 14 bases fitting TRBD2. The end of the DNA is better explained by TRBJ2-5, so the J call may be wrong. The source is a woman aged 18 to 35 in good health. The CDR3 bases are TGTGCCACCAGCAGAGATGGGACTAGCGGGAGTTGGGAGACCCAGTACTTC. Translating gives CATSRDGTSGSWETQYF.